This T cell receptor (beta chain) was identified during a study of early T cells in non-severe SARS-CoV-2 infection. MiXCR was run by TCRdb on the 5' RACE reads, yielding one entry per CDR3 protein. This sample has more than 95,000 distinct CDR3 sequences; under 15% occur once, and the top ten carry about a fifth. The CDR3 has 13 amino acids. Germline CDR1 is SEHNR and CDR2 is FQNEAQ (reference sequence). V was shortened by 2 bases and J by 0 bases, with 4 bases between the two germline ends. In this sample, this clonotype turned up a few times. The sequence derives from an adult who was a healthcare worker with PCR-confirmed SARS-CoV-2 infection or an uninfected control (not recorded which). The chain joins TRBV7-9 to TRBJ2-5; D unclear. Material for sequencing was whole blood. This CDR3 is CASSLTDQETQYF. Written as DNA, the CDR3 is TGTGCCAGCAGCTTAACGGACCAAGAGACCCAGTACTTC.